Listed below are T cell receptor beta chains from one sample, sequenced in a study of cytomegalovirus exposure and HLA in healthy donors. Libraries were prepared by immunoSEQ multiplex PCR; TCRdb keeps only in-frame clonotypes and omits some of them. The profile shows fewer than 250,000 clones, 65% to 75% of them singletons. The sequenced sample consisted of PBMCs. The receptors originated from a woman in her thirties in good health and CMV-seronegative. Each CDR3 is given with its conserved first and last residue. The order of the fields is D gene, V gene, J gene, clone size, CDR3 protein, CDR3 DNA. The D gene is left open where the match is weak. The size entry is marked missing in some rows and otherwise reads once, few, many or a size class.

D: -; V: TRBV6-1; J: TRBJ1-2; size: -; CDR3: CASSERVEANYGYTF; DNA: TGTGCCAGCAGTGAAAGGGTGGAGGCTAACTATGGCTACACCTTC
D: TRBD2; V: TRBV15; J: TRBJ2-5; size: -; CDR3: CVTSRDNGRVYQETQYF; DNA: TGTGTCACCAGCAGAGATAATGGGAGGGTGTACCAAGAGACCCAGTACTTC
D: TRBD1; V: TRBV30; J: TRBJ2-3; size: -; CDR3: CAWSPGTGGATDTQYF; DNA: TGTGCCTGGAGTCCAGGGACAGGGGGCGCAACAGATACGCAGTATTTT
D: -; V: TRBV29-1; J: TRBJ1-2; size: -; CDR3: CSVNIFEYGYTF; DNA: TGCAGCGTCAACATTTTTGAATATGGCTACACCTTC
D: TRBD2; V: TRBV7-7; J: TRBJ2-5; size: few; CDR3: CASSLAGEVETQYF; DNA: TGTGCTAGCAGCTTAGCGGGCGAAGTGGAGACCCAGTACTTC
D: -; V: TRBV5-4; J: TRBJ1-1; size: -; CDR3: CASSPKKSDRNTEAFF; DNA: TGTGCCAGCAGCCCGAAAAAGTCTGACAGGAACACTGAAGCTTTCTTT
D: -; V: TRBV25-1; J: TRBJ2-7; size: -; CDR3: CASSAGFYEQYF; DNA: TGTGCCAGCAGTGCAGGTTTCTACGAGCAGTACTTC
D: TRBD1; V: TRBV7-3; J: TRBJ2-6; size: -; CDR3: CASSPGTGRSGANVLTF; DNA: TGTGCCAGCAGCCCCGGGACAGGGAGGTCTGGGGCCAACGTCCTGACTTTC
D: -; V: TRBV10-1; J: TRBJ1-2; size: -; CDR3: CASSENRATYGYTF; DNA: TGCGCCAGCAGTGAGAACAGGGCTACCTATGGCTACACCTTC
D: -; V: TRBV7-9; J: TRBJ1-2; size: -; CDR3: CSSSLELNYGYTF; DNA: TGTTCCAGCAGCTTAGAACTTAACTATGGCTACACCTTC
D: -; V: TRBV10-1; J: TRBJ2-1; size: few; CDR3: CASRTTAEPSYNEQFF; DNA: TGCGCCAGCAGGACCACGGCGGAGCCCTCCTACAATGAGCAGTTCTTC
D: -; V: TRBV7-2; J: TRBJ2-6; size: few; CDR3: CASSLRAPGALGANVLTF; DNA: TGTGCCAGCAGCCTCCGGGCGCCAGGGGCCCTTGGGGCCAACGTCCTGACTTTC
D: -; V: TRBV19; J: TRBJ1-1; size: -; CDR3: CASSAYKGLMNTEAFF; DNA: TGTGCCAGTAGTGCCTACAAGGGGCTAATGAACACTGAAGCTTTCTTT
D: TRBD1; V: TRBV7-8; J: TRBJ1-1; size: -; CDR3: CASSWDRNTEAFF; DNA: TGTGCCAGCAGCTGGGACAGGAACACTGAAGCTTTCTTT
D: TRBD1; V: TRBV5-1; J: TRBJ1-6; size: -; CDR3: CASSLGRQGGDSPLHF; DNA: TGCGCCAGCAGCTTGGGGCGACAGGGGGGAGATTCACCCCTCCACTTT
D: TRBD2; V: TRBV6-5; J: TRBJ2-7; size: -; CDR3: CASSRTSGYEQYF; DNA: TGTGCCAGCAGTCGAACTAGCGGTTACGAGCAGTACTTC
D: -; V: TRBV9; J: TRBJ1-4; size: -; CDR3: CASSVIGASNEKLFF; DNA: TGTGCCAGCAGCGTAATTGGGGCTTCTAATGAAAAACTGTTTTTT
D: -; V: TRBV30; J: TRBJ1-1; size: -; CDR3: CACPRPLNTEAYF; DNA: TGTGCCTGTCCTAGACCGTTGAACACTGAAGCTTACTTT
D: TRBD2; V: TRBV9; J: TRBJ2-5; size: few; CDR3: CASSVSAGEETQYF; DNA: TGTGCCAGCAGCGTTTCCGCGGGAGAAGAGACCCAGTACTTC
D: TRBD1; V: TRBV7-8; J: TRBJ2-7; size: -; CDR3: CASRPRQGRVGPYEQYF; DNA: TGTGCCAGCAGGCCTCGACAGGGAAGAGTTGGTCCCTACGAGCAGTACTTC
D: TRBD1; V: TRBV7-2; J: TRBJ2-7; size: -; CDR3: CASSWDREEGEQYF; DNA: TGTGCCAGCAGCTGGGACAGGGAGGAGGGGGAGCAGTACTTC
D: -; V: TRBV29-1; J: TRBJ1-2; size: -; CDR3: CSVEGVSGAGYTF; DNA: TGCAGCGTTGAAGGGGTTAGCGGGGCTGGCTACACCTTC
D: TRBD1; V: TRBV5-1; J: TRBJ2-7; size: -; CDR3: CASSTQGVGYEQYF; DNA: TGCGCCAGCAGCACGCAGGGGGTTGGGTACGAGCAGTACTTC
D: -; V: TRBV6-1; J: TRBJ2-7; size: -; CDR3: CASNPHSSNYEQYF; DNA: TGTGCCAGCAACCCACACAGTTCAAACTACGAGCAGTACTTC
D: TRBD2; V: TRBV13; J: TRBJ2-1; size: few; CDR3: CASSLFLTSGNEQFF; DNA: TGTGCCAGCAGCTTATTCTTGACTAGCGGTAATGAGCAGTTCTTC
D: -; V: TRBV29-1; J: TRBJ2-7; size: -; CDR3: CSVNLRDLTYEQYF; DNA: TGCAGCGTTAACCTGCGGGACCTCACCTACGAGCAGTACTTC
D: TRBD1; V: TRBV6-6; J: TRBJ2-7; size: -; CDR3: CASRTGTGTHEQYF; DNA: TGTGCCAGCAGAACCGGGACAGGGACCCACGAGCAGTACTTC
D: -; V: TRBV19; J: TRBJ1-1; size: -; CDR3: CASGFREDTEAFF; DNA: TGTGCCAGTGGGTTCAGGGAGGACACTGAAGCTTTCTTT
D: -; V: TRBV6-1; J: TRBJ1-5; size: -; CDR3: CASREGRHQPQHF; DNA: TGTGCCAGCAGGGAGGGACGGCATCAGCCCCAGCATTTT
D: TRBD2; V: TRBV19; J: TRBJ2-5; size: -; CDR3: CASSMAGGETQYF; DNA: TGTGCCAGTAGTATGGCGGGAGGGGAGACCCAGTACTTC
D: -; V: TRBV19; J: TRBJ1-2; size: -; CDR3: CASSRPQGHYGYTF; DNA: TGTGCCAGTAGTCGCCCCCAGGGTCACTATGGCTACACCTTC
D: TRBD1; V: TRBV27; J: TRBJ2-5; size: few; CDR3: CASSLLGTGEETQYF; DNA: TGTGCCAGCAGTTTATTGGGGACAGGGGAAGAGACCCAGTACTTC
D: -; V: TRBV7-9; J: TRBJ1-3; size: -; CDR3: CASSDTRYSSGNTIYF; DNA: TGTGCCAGCAGCGACACCCGATACTCCTCTGGAAACACCATATATTTT
D: TRBD1; V: TRBV6-6; J: TRBJ2-7; size: -; CDR3: CASDGTGSYEQYF; DNA: TGTGCCAGCGATGGGACAGGGAGCTACGAGCAGTACTTC
D: TRBD2; V: TRBV7-9; J: TRBJ2-3; size: once; CDR3: CSSSSPPLGLAGDTNTQYF; DNA: TGTTCCAGCAGCTCCCCCCCCTTGGGACTAGCGGGGGACACAAATACGCAGTATTTT
D: TRBD2; V: TRBV19; J: TRBJ2-1; size: -; CDR3: CASSIQPGLAGGQNEQFF; DNA: TGTGCCAGTAGTATTCAACCGGGACTAGCGGGGGGCCAGAATGAGCAGTTCTTC
D: -; V: TRBV10-3; J: TRBJ2-3; size: few; CDR3: CAISSGTGMTDTQYF; DNA: TGTGCCATCAGTTCCGGGACTGGGATGACAGATACGCAGTATTTT
D: TRBD1; V: TRBV6-1; J: TRBJ1-2; size: -; CDR3: CASSEGLAGQDPYGYTF; DNA: TGTGCCAGCAGTGAAGGTCTTGCGGGACAGGATCCCTATGGCTACACCTTC
D: -; V: TRBV7-9; J: TRBJ2-1; size: -; CDR3: CASSLSAGLSSNEQFF; DNA: TGTGCCAGCAGCTTAAGTGCGGGACTCTCTAGCAATGAGCAGTTCTTC
D: -; V: TRBV30; J: TRBJ1-1; size: -; CDR3: CAWSRRGWNTEAFF; DNA: TGTGCCTGGAGTAGGAGAGGGTGGAACACTGAAGCTTTCTTT
D: TRBD2; V: TRBV2; J: TRBJ2-3; size: -; CDR3: CASKPSGSRDTQYF; DNA: TGTGCCAGCAAGCCTAGCGGGAGTAGGGATACGCAGTATTTT
D: TRBD1; V: TRBV9; J: TRBJ2-1; size: -; CDR3: CASSGRQGNEQFF; DNA: TGTGCCAGCAGCGGTAGACAGGGCAATGAGCAGTTCTTC
D: -; V: TRBV7-9; J: TRBJ1-1; size: few; CDR3: CASSLGYSGSTEAFF; DNA: TGTGCCAGCAGCCTAGGCTATTCGGGGAGCACTGAAGCTTTCTTT
D: TRBD2; V: TRBV7-3; J: TRBJ2-2; size: -; CDR3: CASSLSGALGGELFF; DNA: TGTGCCAGCAGCTTGAGCGGGGCCCTCGGCGGGGAGCTGTTTTTT
D: -; V: TRBV5-8; J: TRBJ1-1; size: -; CDR3: CASSLYGGARTEAFF; DNA: TGTGCCAGCAGCTTGTATGGGGGGGCGAGGACTGAAGCTTTCTTT